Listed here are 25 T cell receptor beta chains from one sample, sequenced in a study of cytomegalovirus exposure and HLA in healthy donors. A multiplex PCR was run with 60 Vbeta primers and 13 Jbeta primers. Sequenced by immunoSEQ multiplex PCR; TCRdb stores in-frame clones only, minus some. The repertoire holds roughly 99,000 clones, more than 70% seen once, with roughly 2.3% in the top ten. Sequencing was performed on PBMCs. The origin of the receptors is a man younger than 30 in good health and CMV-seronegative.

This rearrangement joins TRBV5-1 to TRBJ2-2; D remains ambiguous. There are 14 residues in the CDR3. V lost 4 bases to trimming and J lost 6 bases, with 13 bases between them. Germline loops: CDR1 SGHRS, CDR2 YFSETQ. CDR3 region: CASSPKPGSGELFF. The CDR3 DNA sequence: TGCGCCAGCAGCCCCAAACCGGGTTCCGGGGAGCTGTTTTTT.

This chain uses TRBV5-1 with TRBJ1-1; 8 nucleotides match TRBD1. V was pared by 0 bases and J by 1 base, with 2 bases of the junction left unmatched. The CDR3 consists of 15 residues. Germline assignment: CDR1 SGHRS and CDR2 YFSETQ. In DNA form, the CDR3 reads TGCGCCAGCAGCTTGGTGGGGACAGGGAACACTGAAGCTTTCTTT. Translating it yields CASSLVGTGNTEAFF.

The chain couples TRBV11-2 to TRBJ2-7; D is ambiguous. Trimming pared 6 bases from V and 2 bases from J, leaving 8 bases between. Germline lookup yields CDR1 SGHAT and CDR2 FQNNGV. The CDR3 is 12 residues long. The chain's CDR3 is CASSPRPYEQYF. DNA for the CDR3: TGTGCCAGCAGTCCCAGGCCCTACGAGCAGTACTTC.

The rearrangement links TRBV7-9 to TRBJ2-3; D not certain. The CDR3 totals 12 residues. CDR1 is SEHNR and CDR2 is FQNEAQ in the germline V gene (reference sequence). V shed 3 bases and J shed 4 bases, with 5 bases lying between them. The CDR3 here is CASSFSPDTQYF. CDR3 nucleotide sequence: TGTGCCAGCAGCTTTAGCCCAGATACGCAGTATTTT.

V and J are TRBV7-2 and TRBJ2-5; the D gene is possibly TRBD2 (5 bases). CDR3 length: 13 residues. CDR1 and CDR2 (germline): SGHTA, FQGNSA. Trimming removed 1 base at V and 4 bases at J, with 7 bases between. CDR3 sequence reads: CASSLGTGETQYF. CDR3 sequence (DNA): TGTGCCAGCAGCTTAGGGACTGGAGAGACCCAGTACTTC.

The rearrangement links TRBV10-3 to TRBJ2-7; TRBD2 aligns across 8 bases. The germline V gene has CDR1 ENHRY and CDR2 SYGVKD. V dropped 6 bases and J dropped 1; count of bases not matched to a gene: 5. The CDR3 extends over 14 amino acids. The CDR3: CAIRSPGGSYEQYF. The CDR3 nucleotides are TGTGCCATCAGATCCCCGGGGGGGTCCTACGAGCAGTACTTC.

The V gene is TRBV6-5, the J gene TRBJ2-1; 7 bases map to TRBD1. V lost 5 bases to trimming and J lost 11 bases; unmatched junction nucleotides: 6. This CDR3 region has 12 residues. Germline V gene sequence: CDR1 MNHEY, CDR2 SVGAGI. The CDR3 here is CASSRQGGKQFF. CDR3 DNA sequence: TGTGCCAGCAGTCGACAGGGTGGAAAGCAGTTCTTC.

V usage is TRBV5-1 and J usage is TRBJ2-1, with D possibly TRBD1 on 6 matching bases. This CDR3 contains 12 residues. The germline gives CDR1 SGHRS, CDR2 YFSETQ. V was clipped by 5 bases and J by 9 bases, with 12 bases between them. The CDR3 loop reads CASSQGGGEQFF. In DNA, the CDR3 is TGCGCCAGCAGTCAAGGGGGTGGTGAGCAGTTCTTC. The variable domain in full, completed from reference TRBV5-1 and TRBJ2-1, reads KAGVTQTPRYLIKTRGQQVTLSCSPISGHRSVSWYQQTPGQGLQFLFEYFSETQRNKGNFPGRFSGRQFSNSRSEMNVSTLELGDSALYLCASSQGGGEQFFGPGTRLTVL.

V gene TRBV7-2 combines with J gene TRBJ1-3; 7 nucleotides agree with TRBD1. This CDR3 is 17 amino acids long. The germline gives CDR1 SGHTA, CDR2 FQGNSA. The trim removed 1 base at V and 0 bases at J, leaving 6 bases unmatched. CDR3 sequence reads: CASSLGGGQSSGNTIYF. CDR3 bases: TGTGCCAGCAGCTTAGGAGGGGGACAGAGCTCTGGAAACACCATATATTTT.

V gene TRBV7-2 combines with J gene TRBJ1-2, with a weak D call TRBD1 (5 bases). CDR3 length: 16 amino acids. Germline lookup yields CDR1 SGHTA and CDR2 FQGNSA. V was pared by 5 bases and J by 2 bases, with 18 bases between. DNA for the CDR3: TGTGCCAGCAGCCGTCAGGTTGGGCAGGGAAACTATGGCTACACCTTC. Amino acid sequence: CASSRQVGQGNYGYTF.

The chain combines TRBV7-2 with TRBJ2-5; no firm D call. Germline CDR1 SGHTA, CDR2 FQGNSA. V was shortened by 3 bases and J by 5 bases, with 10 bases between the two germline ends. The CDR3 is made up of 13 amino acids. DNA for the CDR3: TGTGCCAGCAGCTTTTCGTGGCGGGAGACCCAGTACTTC. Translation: CASSFSWRETQYF.

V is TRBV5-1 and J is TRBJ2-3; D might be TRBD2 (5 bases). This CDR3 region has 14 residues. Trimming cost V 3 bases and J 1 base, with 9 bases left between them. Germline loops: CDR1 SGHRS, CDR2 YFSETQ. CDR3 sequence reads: CASSSSWGTDTQYF. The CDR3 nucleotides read TGCGCCAGCAGCTCTAGCTGGGGCACAGATACGCAGTATTTT.

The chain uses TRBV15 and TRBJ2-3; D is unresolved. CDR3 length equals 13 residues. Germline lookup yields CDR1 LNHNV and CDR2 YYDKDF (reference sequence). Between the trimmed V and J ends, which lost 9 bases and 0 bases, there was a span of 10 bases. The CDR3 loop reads CATKRGSTDTQYF. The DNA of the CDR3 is TGTGCCACTAAACGCGGAAGCACAGATACGCAGTATTTT.

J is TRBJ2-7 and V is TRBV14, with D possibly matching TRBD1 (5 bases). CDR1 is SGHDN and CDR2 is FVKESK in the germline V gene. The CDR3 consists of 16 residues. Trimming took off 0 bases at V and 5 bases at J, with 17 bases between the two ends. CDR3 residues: CASSQDGDSRIHEQYF. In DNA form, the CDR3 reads TGTGCCAGCAGCCAAGATGGAGACAGTAGGATCCACGAGCAGTACTTC.

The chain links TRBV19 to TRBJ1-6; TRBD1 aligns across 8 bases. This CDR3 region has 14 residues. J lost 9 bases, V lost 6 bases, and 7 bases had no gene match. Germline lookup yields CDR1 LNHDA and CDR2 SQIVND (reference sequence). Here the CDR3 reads CASRPGQAGSPLHF. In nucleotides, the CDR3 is TGTGCCAGTAGGCCGGGACAGGCGGGTTCACCCCTCCACTTT. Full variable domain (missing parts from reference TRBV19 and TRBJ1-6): DGGITQSPKYLFRKEGQNVTLSCEQNLNHDAMYWYRQDPGQGLRLIYYSQIVNDFQKGDIAEGYSVSREKKESFPLTVTSAQKNPTAFYLCASRPGQAGSPLHFGNGTRLTVT.

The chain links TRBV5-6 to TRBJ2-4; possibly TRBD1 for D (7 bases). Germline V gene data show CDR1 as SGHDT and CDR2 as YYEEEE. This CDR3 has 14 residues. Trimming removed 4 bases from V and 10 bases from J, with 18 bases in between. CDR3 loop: CASSGQDLGRIQYF. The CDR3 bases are TGTGCCAGCAGCGGACAGGACCTGGGGAGGATTCAGTACTTC.

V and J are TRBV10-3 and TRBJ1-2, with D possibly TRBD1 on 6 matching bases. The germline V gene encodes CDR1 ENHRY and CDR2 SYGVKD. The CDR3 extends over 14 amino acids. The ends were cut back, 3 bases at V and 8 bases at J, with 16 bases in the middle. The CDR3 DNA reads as TGTGCCATCAGTGAAAGGGGGGGCACCCGCGGCTACACCTTC. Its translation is CAISERGGTRGYTF.

The CDR3 reads CASSPLRGHFYEQYF. DNA of the CDR3: TGTGCCAGCTCACCACTCAGGGGGCATTTCTACGAGCAGTACTTC. This chain links TRBV18 with TRBJ2-7, with 8 bases lining up with TRBD1. The V segment lost 1 base and the J segment 3 bases; nucleotides outside the gene matches: 5. There are 15 residues in the CDR3. Germline CDR1 reads KGHSH; CDR2 reads LQKENI.

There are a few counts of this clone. The CDR3 protein is CASSVGGDSWEKLFF. DNA for the CDR3: TGTGCCAGCAGCGTAGGTGGAGATTCGTGGGAAAAACTGTTTTTT. The V call is TRBV9, the J call TRBJ1-4, with D unclear. This CDR3 is 15 amino acids long. From germline, CDR1 is SGDLS and CDR2 YYNGEE. V lost 0 bases and J 8 bases, leaving 14 bases between the germline ends.

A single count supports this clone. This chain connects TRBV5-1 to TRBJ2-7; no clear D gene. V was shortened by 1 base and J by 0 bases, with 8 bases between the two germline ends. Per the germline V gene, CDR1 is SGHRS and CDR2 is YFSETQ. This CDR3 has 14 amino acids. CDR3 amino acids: CASSLKAGSYEQYF. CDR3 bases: TGCGCCAGCAGCTTGAAGGCAGGCTCCTACGAGCAGTACTTC. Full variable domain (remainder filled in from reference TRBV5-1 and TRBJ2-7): KAGVTQTPRYLIKTRGQQVTLSCSPISGHRSVSWYQQTPGQGLQFLFEYFSETQRNKGNFPGRFSGRQFSNSRSEMNVSTLELGDSALYLCASSLKAGSYEQYFGPGTRLTVT.

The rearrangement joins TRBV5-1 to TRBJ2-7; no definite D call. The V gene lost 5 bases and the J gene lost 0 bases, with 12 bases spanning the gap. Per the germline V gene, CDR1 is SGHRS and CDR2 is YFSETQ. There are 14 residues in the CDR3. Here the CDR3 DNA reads TGCGCCAGCAGGCCCTTGGCTAGCTCCTACGAGCAGTACTTC. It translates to CASRPLASSYEQYF.

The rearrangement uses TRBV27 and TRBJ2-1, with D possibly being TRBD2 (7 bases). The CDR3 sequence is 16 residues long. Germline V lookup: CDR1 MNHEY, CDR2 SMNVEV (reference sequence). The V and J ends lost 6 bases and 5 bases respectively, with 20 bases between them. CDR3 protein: CASSFLGGGFDNEQFF. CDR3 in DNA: TGTGCCAGCAGCTTCCTTGGGGGGGGCTTCGACAATGAGCAGTTCTTC.

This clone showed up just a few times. The CDR3, as DNA: TGTGCCAGCAGCTTAGGGCCCGCAGGGGTTAACACTGAAGCTTTCTTT. It encodes CASSLGPAGVNTEAFF. V gene TRBV7-9 combines with J gene TRBJ1-1; tentative D call: TRBD1 (6 bases). The germline CDR1 and CDR2 sequences are SEHNR and FQNEAQ (reference sequence). V lost 1 base to trimming and J lost 2 bases, with 14 bases between them. The CDR3 has 16 amino acids.

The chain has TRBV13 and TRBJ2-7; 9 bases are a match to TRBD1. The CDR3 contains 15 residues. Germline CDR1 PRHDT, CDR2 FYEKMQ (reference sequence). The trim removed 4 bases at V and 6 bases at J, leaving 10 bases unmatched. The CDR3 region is CASSSAGTGRFEQYF. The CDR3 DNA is TGTGCCAGCAGCTCTGCCGGGACAGGGCGGTTCGAGCAGTACTTC.

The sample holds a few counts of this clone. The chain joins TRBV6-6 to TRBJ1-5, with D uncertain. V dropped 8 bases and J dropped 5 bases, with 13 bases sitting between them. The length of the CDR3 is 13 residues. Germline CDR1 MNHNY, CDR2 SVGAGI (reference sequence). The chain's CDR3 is CASDAGLHQPQHF. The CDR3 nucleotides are TGTGCCAGCGATGCCGGACTCCATCAGCCCCAGCATTTT.